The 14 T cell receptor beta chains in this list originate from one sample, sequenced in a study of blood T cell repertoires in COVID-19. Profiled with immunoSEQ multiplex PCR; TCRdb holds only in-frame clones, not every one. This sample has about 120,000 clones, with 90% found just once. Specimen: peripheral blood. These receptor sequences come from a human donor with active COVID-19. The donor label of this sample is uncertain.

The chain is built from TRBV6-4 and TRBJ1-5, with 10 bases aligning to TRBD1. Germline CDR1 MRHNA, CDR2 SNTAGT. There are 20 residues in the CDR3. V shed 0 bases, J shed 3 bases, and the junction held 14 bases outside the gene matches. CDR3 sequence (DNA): TGTGCCAGCAGTGACTCGACAGGGACAGGGGCCTCGATTGCCAATCAGCCCCAGCATTTT. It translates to CASSDSTGTGASIANQPQHF.

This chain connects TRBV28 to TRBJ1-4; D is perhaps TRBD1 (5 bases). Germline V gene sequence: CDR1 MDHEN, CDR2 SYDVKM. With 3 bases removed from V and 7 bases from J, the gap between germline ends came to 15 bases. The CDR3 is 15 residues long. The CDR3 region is CASSFGGSKIEKLFF. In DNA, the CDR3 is TGTGCCAGCAGTTTCGGGGGAAGTAAAATTGAAAAACTGTTTTTT.

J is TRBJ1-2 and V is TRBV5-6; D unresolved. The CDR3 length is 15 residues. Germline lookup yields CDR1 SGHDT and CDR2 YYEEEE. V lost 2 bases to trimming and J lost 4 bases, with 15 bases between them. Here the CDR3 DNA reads TGTGCCAGCAGCTTAAGGACTTCGGGAGGCTATGGCTACACCTTC. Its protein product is CASSLRTSGGYGYTF.

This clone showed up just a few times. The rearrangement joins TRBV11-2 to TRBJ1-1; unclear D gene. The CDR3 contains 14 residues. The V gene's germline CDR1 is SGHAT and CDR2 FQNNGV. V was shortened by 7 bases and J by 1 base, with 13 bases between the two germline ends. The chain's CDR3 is CASTIGAPNTEAFF. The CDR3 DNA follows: TGTGCCAGCACCATCGGAGCCCCGAACACTGAAGCTTTCTTT.

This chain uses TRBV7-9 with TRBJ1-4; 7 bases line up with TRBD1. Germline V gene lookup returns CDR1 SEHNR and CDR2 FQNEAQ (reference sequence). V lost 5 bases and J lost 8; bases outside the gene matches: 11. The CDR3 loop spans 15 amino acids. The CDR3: CASSNLTGLREKLFF. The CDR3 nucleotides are TGTGCCAGCAGCAACTTGACAGGGCTTCGCGAAAAACTGTTTTTT.

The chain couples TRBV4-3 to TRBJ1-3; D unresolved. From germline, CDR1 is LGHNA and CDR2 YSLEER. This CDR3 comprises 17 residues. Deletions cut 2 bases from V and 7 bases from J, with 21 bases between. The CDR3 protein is CASSQLLGSPGGNTIYF. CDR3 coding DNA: TGCGCCAGCAGCCAATTGTTGGGGTCACCCGGCGGGAACACCATATATTTT.

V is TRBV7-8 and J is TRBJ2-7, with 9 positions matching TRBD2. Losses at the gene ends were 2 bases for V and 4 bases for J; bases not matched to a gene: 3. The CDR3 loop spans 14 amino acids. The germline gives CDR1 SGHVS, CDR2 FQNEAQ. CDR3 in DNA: TGTGCCAGCAGCTTACTTCTAGCGGGGTACGAGCAGTACTTC. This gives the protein CASSLLLAGYEQYF.

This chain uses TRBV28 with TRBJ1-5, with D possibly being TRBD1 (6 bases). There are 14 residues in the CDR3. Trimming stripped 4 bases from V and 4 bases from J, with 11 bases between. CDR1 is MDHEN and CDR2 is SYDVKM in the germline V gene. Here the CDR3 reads CASSSTGWNQPQHF. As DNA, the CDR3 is TGTGCCAGCAGTTCAACAGGGTGGAATCAGCCCCAGCATTTT.

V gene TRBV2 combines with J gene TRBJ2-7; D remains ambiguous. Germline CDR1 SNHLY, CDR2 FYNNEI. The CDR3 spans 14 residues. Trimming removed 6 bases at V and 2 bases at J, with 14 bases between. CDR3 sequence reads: CASRPNSGPYEQYF. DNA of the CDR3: TGTGCCAGCAGACCCAACAGTGGCCCCTACGAGCAGTACTTC. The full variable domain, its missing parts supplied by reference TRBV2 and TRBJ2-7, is EPEVTQTPSHQVTQMGQEVILRCVPISNHLYFYWYRQILGQKVEFLVSFYNNEISEKSEIFDDQFSVERPDGSNFTLKIRSTKLEDSAMYFCASRPNSGPYEQYFGPGTRLTVT.

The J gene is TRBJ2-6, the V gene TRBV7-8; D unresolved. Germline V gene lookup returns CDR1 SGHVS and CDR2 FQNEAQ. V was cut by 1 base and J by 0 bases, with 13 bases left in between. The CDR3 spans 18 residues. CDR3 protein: CASSLGARFASGANVLTF. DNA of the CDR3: TGTGCCAGCAGCTTAGGTGCCAGGTTTGCCTCTGGGGCCAACGTCCTGACTTTC.

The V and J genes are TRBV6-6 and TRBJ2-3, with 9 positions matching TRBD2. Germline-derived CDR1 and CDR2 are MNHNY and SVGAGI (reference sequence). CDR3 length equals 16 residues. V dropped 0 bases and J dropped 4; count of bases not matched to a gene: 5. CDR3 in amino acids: CASSYSSLAGPDTQYF. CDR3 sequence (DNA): TGTGCCAGCAGTTACTCGTCCCTAGCGGGGCCAGATACGCAGTATTTT.

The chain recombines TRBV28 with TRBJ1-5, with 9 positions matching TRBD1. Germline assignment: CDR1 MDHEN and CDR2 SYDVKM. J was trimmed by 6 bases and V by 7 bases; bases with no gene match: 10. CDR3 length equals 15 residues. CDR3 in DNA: TGTGCCAGCAATTATGCGGGACAGGGCCGTCAGCCCCAGCATTTT. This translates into CASNYAGQGRQPQHF.

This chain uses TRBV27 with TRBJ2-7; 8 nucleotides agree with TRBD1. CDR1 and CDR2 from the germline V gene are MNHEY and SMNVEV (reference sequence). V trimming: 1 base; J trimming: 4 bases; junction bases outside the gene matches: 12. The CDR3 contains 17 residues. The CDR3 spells CASSLYPGQGRSYEQYF. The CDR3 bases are TGTGCCAGCAGTTTATACCCCGGACAGGGAAGAAGTTACGAGCAGTACTTC.

The CDR3 bases are TGCGCCAGCAGCTTGGCTGCAGGGGGTCGGAAGATCGCTTTCTTT. Translation gives CASSLAAGGRKIAFF. The chain carries TRBV5-1 and TRBJ1-1; 7 bases match TRBD1. The length of the CDR3 is 15 residues. Germline values: CDR1 SGHRS, CDR2 YFSETQ. The V and J ends lost 0 bases and 11 bases, in that order; junction bases with no gene match: 13.